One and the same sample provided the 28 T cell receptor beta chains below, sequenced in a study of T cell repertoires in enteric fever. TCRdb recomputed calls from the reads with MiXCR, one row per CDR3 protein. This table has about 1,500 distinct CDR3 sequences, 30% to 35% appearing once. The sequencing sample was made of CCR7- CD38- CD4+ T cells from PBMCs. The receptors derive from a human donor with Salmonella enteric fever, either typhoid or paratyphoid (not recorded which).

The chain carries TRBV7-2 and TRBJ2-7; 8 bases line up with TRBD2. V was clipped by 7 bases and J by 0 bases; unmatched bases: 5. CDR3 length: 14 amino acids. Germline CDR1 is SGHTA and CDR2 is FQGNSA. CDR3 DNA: TGTGCCAGCAAAAGGACTAGCCTCTCCTACGAGCAGTACTTC. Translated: CASKRTSLSYEQYF.

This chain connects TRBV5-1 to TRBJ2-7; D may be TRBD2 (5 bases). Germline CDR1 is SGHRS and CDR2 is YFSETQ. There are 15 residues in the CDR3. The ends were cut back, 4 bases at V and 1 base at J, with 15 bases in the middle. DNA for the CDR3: TGCGCCAGCAGCGAGAGTTTAGGAGGTTCCTACGAGCAGTACTTC. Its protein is CASSESLGGSYEQYF.

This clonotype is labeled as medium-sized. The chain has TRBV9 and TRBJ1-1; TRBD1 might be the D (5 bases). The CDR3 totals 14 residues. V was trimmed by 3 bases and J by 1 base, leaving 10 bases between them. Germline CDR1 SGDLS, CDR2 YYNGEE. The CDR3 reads CASSAGSANTEAFF. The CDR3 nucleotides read TGTGCCAGCAGCGCAGGGTCTGCGAACACTGAAGCTTTCTTT.

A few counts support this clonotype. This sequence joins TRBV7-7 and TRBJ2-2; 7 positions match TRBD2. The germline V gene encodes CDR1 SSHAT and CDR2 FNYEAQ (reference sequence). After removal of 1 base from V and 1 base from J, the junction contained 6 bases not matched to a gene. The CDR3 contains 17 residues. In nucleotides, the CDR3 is TGTGCCAGCAGCTTAGACGTCGAGCGGGGGAACACCGGGGAGCTGTTTTTT. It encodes CASSLDVERGNTGELFF.

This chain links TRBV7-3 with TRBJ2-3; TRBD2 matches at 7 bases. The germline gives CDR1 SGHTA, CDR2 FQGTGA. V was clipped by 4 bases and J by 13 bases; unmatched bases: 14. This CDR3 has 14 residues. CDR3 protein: CASSSGGRAVAKYF. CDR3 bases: TGTGCCAGCAGCTCCGGAGGGAGGGCAGTCGCGAAGTATTTT.

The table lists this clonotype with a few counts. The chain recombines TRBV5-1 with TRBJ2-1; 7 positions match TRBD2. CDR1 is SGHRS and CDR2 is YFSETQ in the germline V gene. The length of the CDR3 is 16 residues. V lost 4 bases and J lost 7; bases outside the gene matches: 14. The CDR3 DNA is TGCGCCAGCAGCCTCGCGCCTAACCAGGGAGGGAATGAGCAGTTCTTC. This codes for CASSLAPNQGGNEQFF. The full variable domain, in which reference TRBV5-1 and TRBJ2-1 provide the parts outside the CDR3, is KAGVTQTPRYLIKTRGQQVTLSCSPISGHRSVSWYQQTPGQGLQFLFEYFSETQRNKGNFPGRFSGRQFSNSRSEMNVSTLELGDSALYLCASSLAPNQGGNEQFFGPGTRLTVL.

The CDR3 is CASSSRVGPADTQYF. DNA for the CDR3: TGCGCCAGCAGCTCCCGAGTGGGTCCGGCAGATACGCAGTATTTT. This chain links TRBV5-1 with TRBJ2-3; D ambiguous. CDR3 size: 15 residues. The germline V gene encodes CDR1 SGHRS and CDR2 YFSETQ. V gave up 3 bases and J gave up 4 bases, with 15 bases separating them.

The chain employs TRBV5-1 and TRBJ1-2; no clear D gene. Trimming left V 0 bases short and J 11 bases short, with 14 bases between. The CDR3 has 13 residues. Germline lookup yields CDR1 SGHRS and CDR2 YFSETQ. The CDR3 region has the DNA TGCGCCAGCAGCTTGGTTGGAGGAACTTTATACACCTTC. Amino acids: CASSLVGGTLYTF.

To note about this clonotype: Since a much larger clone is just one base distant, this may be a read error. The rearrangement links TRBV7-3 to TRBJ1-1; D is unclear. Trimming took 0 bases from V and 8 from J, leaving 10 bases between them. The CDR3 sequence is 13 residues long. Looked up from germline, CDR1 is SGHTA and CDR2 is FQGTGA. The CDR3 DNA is TGTGCCAGCAGCTTAACTGCAGTGGGAGAAGCTTTCTTT. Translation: CASSLTAVGEAFF.

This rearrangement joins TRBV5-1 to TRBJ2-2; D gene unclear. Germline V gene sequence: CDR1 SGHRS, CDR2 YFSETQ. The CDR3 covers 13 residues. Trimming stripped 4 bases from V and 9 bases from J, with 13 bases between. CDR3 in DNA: TGCGCCAGCAGCGATAGTTGGACCTGGGAGCTGTTTTTT. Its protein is CASSDSWTWELFF.

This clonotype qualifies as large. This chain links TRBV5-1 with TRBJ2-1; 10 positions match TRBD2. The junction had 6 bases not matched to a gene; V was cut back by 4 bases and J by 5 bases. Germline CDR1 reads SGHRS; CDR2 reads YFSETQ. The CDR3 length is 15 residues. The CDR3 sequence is CASSPLAGNDNEQFF. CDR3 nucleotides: TGCGCCAGCAGCCCACTAGCGGGAAATGACAATGAGCAGTTCTTC.

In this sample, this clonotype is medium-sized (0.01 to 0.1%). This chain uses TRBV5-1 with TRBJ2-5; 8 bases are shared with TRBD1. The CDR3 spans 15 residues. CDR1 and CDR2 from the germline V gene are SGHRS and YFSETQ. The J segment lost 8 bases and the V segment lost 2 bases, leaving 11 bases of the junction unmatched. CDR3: CASSFEPGQVLTQYF. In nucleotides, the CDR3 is TGCGCCAGCAGCTTTGAGCCGGGACAGGTTCTAACCCAGTACTTC.

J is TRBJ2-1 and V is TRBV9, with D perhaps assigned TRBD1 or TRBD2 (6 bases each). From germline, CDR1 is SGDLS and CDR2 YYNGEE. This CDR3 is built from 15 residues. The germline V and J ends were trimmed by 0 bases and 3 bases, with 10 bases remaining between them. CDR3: CASSVEGGDYNEQFF. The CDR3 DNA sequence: TGTGCCAGCAGCGTAGAGGGGGGAGACTACAATGAGCAGTTCTTC.

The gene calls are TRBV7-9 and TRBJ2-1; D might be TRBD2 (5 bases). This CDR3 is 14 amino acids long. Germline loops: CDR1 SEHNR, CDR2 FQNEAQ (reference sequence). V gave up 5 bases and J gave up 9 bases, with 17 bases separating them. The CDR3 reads CASSHDLSGVEQFF. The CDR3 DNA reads TGTGCCAGCAGCCACGATTTGAGCGGAGTTGAGCAGTTCTTC.

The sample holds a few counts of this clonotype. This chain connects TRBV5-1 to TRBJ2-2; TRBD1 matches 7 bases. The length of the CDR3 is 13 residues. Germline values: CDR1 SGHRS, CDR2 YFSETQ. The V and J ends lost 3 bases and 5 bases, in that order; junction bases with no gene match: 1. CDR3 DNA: TGCGCCAGCAGCTCACAGGGGACCGGGGAGCTGTTTTTT. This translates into CASSSQGTGELFF. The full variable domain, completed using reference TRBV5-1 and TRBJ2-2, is KAGVTQTPRYLIKTRGQQVTLSCSPISGHRSVSWYQQTPGQGLQFLFEYFSETQRNKGNFPGRFSGRQFSNSRSEMNVSTLELGDSALYLCASSSQGTGELFFGEGSRLTVL.

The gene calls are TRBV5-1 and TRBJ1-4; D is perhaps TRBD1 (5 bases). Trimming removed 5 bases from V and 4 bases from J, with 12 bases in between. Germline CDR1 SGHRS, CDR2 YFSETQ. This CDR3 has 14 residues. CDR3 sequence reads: CASRPPGLNEKLFF. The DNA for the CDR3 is TGCGCCAGCAGGCCTCCGGGGCTTAATGAAAAACTGTTTTTT.

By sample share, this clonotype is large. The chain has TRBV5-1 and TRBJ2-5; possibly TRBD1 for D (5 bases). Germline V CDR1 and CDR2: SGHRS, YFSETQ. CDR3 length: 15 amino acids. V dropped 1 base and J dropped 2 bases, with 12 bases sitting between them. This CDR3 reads CASSLQANRQETQYF. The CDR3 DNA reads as TGCGCCAGCAGCTTGCAGGCCAACAGGCAAGAGACCCAGTACTTC.

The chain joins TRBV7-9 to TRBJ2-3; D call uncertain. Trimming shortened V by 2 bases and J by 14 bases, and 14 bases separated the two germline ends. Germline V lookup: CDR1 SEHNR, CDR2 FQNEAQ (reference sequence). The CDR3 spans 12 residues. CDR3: CASSLRTPLRYF. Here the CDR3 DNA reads TGTGCCAGCAGCTTACGGACGCCCCTACGGTATTTT.

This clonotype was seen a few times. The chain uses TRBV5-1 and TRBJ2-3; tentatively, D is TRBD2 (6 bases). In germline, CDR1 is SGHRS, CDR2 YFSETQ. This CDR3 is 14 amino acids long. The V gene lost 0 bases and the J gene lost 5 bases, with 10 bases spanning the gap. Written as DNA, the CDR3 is TGCGCCAGCAGCTTGGAAGCGGGTTTAGATACGCAGTATTTT. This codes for CASSLEAGLDTQYF.

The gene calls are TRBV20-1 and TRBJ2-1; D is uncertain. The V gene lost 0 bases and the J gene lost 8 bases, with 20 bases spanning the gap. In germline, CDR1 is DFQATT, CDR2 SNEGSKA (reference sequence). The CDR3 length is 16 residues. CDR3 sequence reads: CSARDHGSARGYEQFF. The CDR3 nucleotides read TGCAGTGCTAGAGATCATGGAAGTGCAAGAGGATATGAGCAGTTCTTC.

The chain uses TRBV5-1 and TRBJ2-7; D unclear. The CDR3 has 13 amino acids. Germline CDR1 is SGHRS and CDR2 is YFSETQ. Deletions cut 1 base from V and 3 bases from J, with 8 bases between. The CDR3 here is CASSLIADYEQYF. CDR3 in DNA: TGCGCCAGCAGCTTGATTGCGGACTACGAGCAGTACTTC.

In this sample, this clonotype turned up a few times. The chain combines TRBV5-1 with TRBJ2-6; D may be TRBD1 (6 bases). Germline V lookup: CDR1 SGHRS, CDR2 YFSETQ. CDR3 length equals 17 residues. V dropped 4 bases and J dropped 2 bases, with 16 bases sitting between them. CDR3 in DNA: TGCGCCAGCAGCCAACTCATTTCAGGGGCTGGGGCCAACGTCCTGACTTTC. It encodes CASSQLISGAGANVLTF.

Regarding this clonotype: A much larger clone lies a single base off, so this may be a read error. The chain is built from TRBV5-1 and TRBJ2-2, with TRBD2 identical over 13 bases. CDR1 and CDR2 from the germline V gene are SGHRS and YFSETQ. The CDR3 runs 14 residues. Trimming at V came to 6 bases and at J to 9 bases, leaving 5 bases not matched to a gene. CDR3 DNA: TGCGCCAGCAAAGGGACTAGCGGGACCTGGGAGCTGTTTTTT. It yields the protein CASKGTSGTWELFF.

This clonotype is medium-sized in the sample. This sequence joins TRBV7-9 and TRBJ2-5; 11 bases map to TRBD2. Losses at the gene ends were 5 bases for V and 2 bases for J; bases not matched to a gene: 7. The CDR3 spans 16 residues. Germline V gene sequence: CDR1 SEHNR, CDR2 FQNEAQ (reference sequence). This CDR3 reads CASSPLSGREQETQYF. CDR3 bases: TGTGCCAGCAGCCCACTTAGCGGGAGGGAACAAGAGACCCAGTACTTC. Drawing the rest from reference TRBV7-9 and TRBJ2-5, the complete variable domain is DTGVSQNPRHKITKRGQNVTFRCDPISEHNRLYWYRQTLGQGPEFLTYFQNEAQLEKSRLLSDRFSAERPKGSFSTLEIQRTEQGDSAMYLCASSPLSGREQETQYFGPGTRLLVL.

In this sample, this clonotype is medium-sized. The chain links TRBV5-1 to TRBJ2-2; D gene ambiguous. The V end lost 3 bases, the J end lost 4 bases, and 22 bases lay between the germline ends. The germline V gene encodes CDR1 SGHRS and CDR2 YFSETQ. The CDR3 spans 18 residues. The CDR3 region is CASSSTIRVASLTGELFF. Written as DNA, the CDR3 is TGCGCCAGCAGCTCGACCATTAGGGTGGCTAGTCTCACCGGGGAGCTGTTTTTT. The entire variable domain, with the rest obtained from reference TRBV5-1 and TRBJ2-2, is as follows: KAGVTQTPRYLIKTRGQQVTLSCSPISGHRSVSWYQQTPGQGLQFLFEYFSETQRNKGNFPGRFSGRQFSNSRSEMNVSTLELGDSALYLCASSSTIRVASLTGELFFGEGSRLTVL.

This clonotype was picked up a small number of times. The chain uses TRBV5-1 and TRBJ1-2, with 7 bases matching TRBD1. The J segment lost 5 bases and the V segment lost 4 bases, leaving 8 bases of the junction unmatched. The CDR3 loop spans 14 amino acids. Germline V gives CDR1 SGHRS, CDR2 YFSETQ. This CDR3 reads CASSTGQQPYGYTF. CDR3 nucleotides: TGCGCCAGCAGCACGGGACAGCAACCTTATGGCTACACCTTC.

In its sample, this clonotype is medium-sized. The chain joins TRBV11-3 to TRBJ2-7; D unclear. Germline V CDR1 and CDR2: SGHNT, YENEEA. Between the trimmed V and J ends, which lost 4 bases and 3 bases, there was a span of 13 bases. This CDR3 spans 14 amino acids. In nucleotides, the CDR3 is TGTGCCAGCAGCTCCTCAAGATCGGACTACGAGCAGTACTTC. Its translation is CASSSSRSDYEQYF.

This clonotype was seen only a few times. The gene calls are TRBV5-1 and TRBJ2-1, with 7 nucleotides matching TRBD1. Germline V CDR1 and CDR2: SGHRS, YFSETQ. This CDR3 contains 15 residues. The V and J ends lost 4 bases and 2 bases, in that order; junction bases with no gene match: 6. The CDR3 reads CASSDDRDPYNEQFF. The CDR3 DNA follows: TGCGCCAGCAGCGACGACAGGGATCCCTACAATGAGCAGTTCTTC.